This TCR beta chain was found in a study of identical twins. The CDR3 totals 17 residues. V lost 5 bases, J lost 1 base, and 19 bases lay in between. The germline V gene encodes CDR1 SGHAT and CDR2 FQNNGV. Study-wide findings and caveats: Out-of-frame alpha sequences that twins shared showed excess low generation probability. Where beta out-of-frame sequences were concerned, excess twin sharing was weaker.

This clonotype was counted many times. As yet, its antigen is unknown. TCRdb independently ran MiXCR on the 5' RACE reads; one entry per CDR3 protein. The sample lists about 690,000 distinct CDR3 sequences, roughly 6% occurring once. The sequencing sample was made of naive T cells sorted from blood. The rearrangement joins TRBV11-2 to TRBJ2-3, with D perhaps matching TRBD1 (5 bases). The receptor comes from a man aged 18-30 years in good health. CDR3 sequence: CASSPQPQGRGTDTQYF. The CDR3 DNA reads TGTGCCAGCAGCCCACAGCCCCAGGGAAGGGGCACAGATACGCAGTATTTT. Looking up the rest from reference TRBV11-2 and TRBJ2-3 gives the full variable domain: EAGVAQSPRYKIIEKRQSVAFWCNPISGHATLYWYQQILGQGPKLLIQFQNNGVVDDSQLPKDRFSAERLKGVDSTLKIQPAKLEDSAVYLCASSPQPQGRGTDTQYFGPGTRLTVL.